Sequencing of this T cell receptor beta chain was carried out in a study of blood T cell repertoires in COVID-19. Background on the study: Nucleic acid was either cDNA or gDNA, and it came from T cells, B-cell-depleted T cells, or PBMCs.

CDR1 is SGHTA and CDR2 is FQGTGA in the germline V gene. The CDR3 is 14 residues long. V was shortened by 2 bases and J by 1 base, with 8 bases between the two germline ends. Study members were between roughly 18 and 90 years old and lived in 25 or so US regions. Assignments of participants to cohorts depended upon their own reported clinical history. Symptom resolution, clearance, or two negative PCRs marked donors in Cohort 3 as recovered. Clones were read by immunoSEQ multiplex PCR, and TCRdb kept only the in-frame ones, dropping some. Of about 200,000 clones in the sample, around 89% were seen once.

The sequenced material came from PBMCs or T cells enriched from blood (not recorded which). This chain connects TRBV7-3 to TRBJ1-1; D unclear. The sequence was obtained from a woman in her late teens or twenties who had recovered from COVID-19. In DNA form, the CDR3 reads TGTGCCAGCAGCTTAGCCCGGGAGAACACTGAAGCTTTCTTT. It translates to CASSLARENTEAFF.